This T cell receptor beta chain was obtained from a study of metastatic and nonmetastatic thyroid tumors. Study-wide background: Comparative analysis of repertoires was undertaken across blood and tumor or nodule tissue obtained from malignant and benign thyroid patients.

This clone came up once. This sequence may be a read error, since a much larger clone differs from it by one base. Other DNA sequences from this sample encode an identical CDR3 as well. MiXCR reprocessed the PCR reads for TCRdb. The sample holds tens of thousands of clones, approximately 12% seen once. Prior to thyroid surgery, none of the patients had received any treatment. The sequencing input was tumor tissue. This clonotype was obtained from a female donor with papillary thyroid cancer or a benign thyroid nodule (not recorded which). Some clones in this sample may be carry-over from other donors' samples.

CDR3 nucleotides: TGTGCCAGCAGCAGATCCTTAGCTGGAGAAGGGTACAATGAGCAGTTCTTC. This encodes CASSRSLAGEGYNEQFF. This chain joins TRBV11-2 and TRBJ2-1; no clear D. Germline loops: CDR1 SGHAT, CDR2 FQNNGV. Trimming took 5 bases from V and 4 from J, leaving 21 bases between them. The CDR3 length is 17 residues.